This T cell receptor (beta chain) was observed in a study of shared clonotypes between healthy human individuals. The donors, all of them Caucasian adults, lived in Nashville, Tennessee. Input per replicate PCR of unsorted PBMC was roughly 300 ng DNA, corresponding to tens of thousands of T cell genomes. Here immunoSEQ multiplex PCR was the method, and the copy in TCRdb shows in-frame clones only, minus some. This table holds 75,000 to 100,000 clones, over 40% found once. Source material: PBMCs. This receptor was identified in a woman aged 40 to 50 in good health. Some clones in this sample may be carry-over from other donors' samples.

CDR3 sequence: CASSRMRFMNTEAFF. DNA of the CDR3: TGTGCCAGCAGCCGCATGCGATTCATGAACACTGAAGCTTTCTTT. This chain links TRBV7-8 with TRBJ1-1; the D is unclear. This CDR3 region has 15 residues. The V gene's germline CDR1 is SGHVS and CDR2 FQNEAQ. V was shortened by 5 bases and J by 0 bases, with 13 bases between the two germline ends.